The 24 T cell receptor beta chains presented below share a single source sample, sequenced in a study of blood T cell repertoires in COVID-19. Measured with immunoSEQ multiplex PCR; TCRdb has only the in-frame clones, and not every one. The table shows about 200,000 clones, with 70% to 90% occurring only once. Source material: peripheral blood. The receptors originated from a woman in her fifties or sixties with COVID-19, enrolled during active disease.

The rearrangement links TRBV18 to TRBJ2-1; possible D gene TRBD1, 5 bases. This CDR3 is built from 14 residues. CDR1 and CDR2 (germline): KGHSH, LQKENI. The V gene lost 5 bases and the J gene lost 1 base, with 9 bases spanning the gap. CDR3: CASSKQGSYNEQFF. DNA for the CDR3: TGTGCCAGCTCAAAGCAGGGATCCTACAATGAGCAGTTCTTC.

This clone was seen more than once but under ten times. The V call is TRBV19, the J call TRBJ1-1; D gene ambiguous. The V gene's germline CDR1 is LNHDA and CDR2 SQIVND (reference sequence). This CDR3 spans 12 amino acids. V was pared by 5 bases and J by 11 bases, with 15 bases between. Written as DNA, the CDR3 is TGTGCCAGTAGTGAGGGAAGACATTACGCTTTCTTT. Its protein is CASSEGRHYAFF.

Comments on this clone: The same CDR3 arises from other DNA sequences in this sample as well. The chain employs TRBV5-1 and TRBJ2-5, with D maybe TRBD2 (7 bases). V was shortened by 4 bases and J by 5 bases, with 12 bases between the two germline ends. The CDR3 length is 13 residues. Germline CDR1 is SGHRS and CDR2 is YFSETQ. CDR3 residues: CASSLGGGETQYF. The CDR3 bases are TGCGCCAGCAGCCTTGGGGGGGGCGAGACCCAGTACTTC.

The chain joins TRBV19 to TRBJ1-1; TRBD1 aligns across 7 bases. There are 13 residues in the CDR3. Germline lookup yields CDR1 LNHDA and CDR2 SQIVND (reference sequence). Losses at the gene ends were 8 bases for V and 4 bases for J; bases not matched to a gene: 7. CDR3 DNA sequence: TGTGCCAGTGAACAGGGGACTGGCACTGAAGCTTTCTTT. Amino acids: CASEQGTGTEAFF.

The chain is built from TRBV7-3 and TRBJ2-1; 10 nucleotides agree with TRBD2. The CDR3 totals 15 residues. J lost 6 bases, V lost 8 bases, and 10 bases had no gene match. Germline loops: CDR1 SGHTA, CDR2 FQGTGA. Here the CDR3 DNA reads TGTGCCAGCGCGGAGGGAGCGGGGGGGCTCAATGAGCAGTTCTTC. It specifies CASAEGAGGLNEQFF.

The CDR3 DNA reads as TGTGCCACCAGTGTGTCAGGGAAGAACACCGGGGAGCTGTTTTTT. Amino acids: CATSVSGKNTGELFF. The chain joins TRBV24-1 to TRBJ2-2; a possible D gene is TRBD1 (5 bases). Germline V lookup: CDR1 KGHDR, CDR2 SFDVKD. The CDR3 length is 15 residues. V lost 5 bases and J 1 base, leaving 10 bases between the germline ends.

V usage is TRBV18 and J usage is TRBJ2-5; the D gene is possibly TRBD2 (5 bases). The V gene's germline CDR1 is KGHSH and CDR2 LQKENI. There are 13 residues in the CDR3. Trimming left V 5 bases short and J 2 bases short, with 9 bases between. This chain's CDR3 is CASSILGQETQYF. In nucleotides, the CDR3 is TGTGCCAGCTCAATACTAGGTCAAGAGACCCAGTACTTC.

The chain has TRBV7-2 and TRBJ1-1; D unclear. The germline CDR1 and CDR2 sequences are SGHTA and FQGNSA. With 11 bases removed from V and 0 bases from J, the gap between germline ends came to 16 bases. The length of the CDR3 is 14 residues. CDR3 nucleotides: TGTGCCCGGGGTGTCTCCGGCATGAACACTGAAGCTTTCTTT. It specifies CARGVSGMNTEAFF.

The chain combines TRBV7-2 with TRBJ1-5, with 9 bases aligning to TRBD1. The CDR3 has 14 amino acids. J gave up 4 bases and V 4 bases, and 2 bases lay outside the gene matches. The germline V gene has CDR1 SGHTA and CDR2 FQGNSA. The chain's CDR3 is CASSSGTGNQPQHF. The CDR3 DNA reads TGTGCCAGCAGCTCCGGGACAGGGAATCAGCCCCAGCATTTT.

The chain joins TRBV9 to TRBJ2-3; no definite D call. The V end lost 1 base, the J end lost 4 bases, and 7 bases lay between the germline ends. The CDR3 runs to 13 residues. Germline CDR1 SGDLS, CDR2 YYNGEE. CDR3 sequence reads: CASSVLSADTQYF. In DNA form, the CDR3 reads TGTGCCAGCAGCGTACTGTCCGCAGATACGCAGTATTTT.

This chain uses TRBV4-3 with TRBJ2-7; a weak D match, TRBD2 (5 bases). CDR1 is LGHNA and CDR2 is YSLEER in the germline V gene. Trimming took 0 bases from V and 2 from J, leaving 11 bases between them. This CDR3 region has 15 residues. The CDR3 DNA reads as TGCGCCAGCAGCCAAGAAGAGGGTGCCCCCTACGAGCAGTACTTC. Its protein product is CASSQEEGAPYEQYF.

The chain is built from TRBV28 and TRBJ2-7, with TRBD1 as a possible D gene (6 bases). Trimming removed 6 bases from V and 3 bases from J, with 9 bases in between. Germline values: CDR1 MDHEN, CDR2 SYDVKM. CDR3 length: 12 amino acids. CDR3 sequence: CASSSGDYEQYF. DNA of the CDR3: TGTGCCAGCAGCTCAGGGGACTACGAGCAGTACTTC.

The V call is TRBV6-5, the J call TRBJ1-5; tentatively, D is TRBD1 (6 bases). Trimming cost V 9 bases and J 7 bases, with 22 bases left between them. Germline V gene sequence: CDR1 MNHEY, CDR2 SVGAGI. The CDR3 runs to 15 residues. DNA of the CDR3: TGTGCCAGTCAAACTATCTACAGGGATCACCAGCCCCAGCATTTT. Translation gives CASQTIYRDHQPQHF.

This clone was picked up one time. This chain uses TRBV4-1 with TRBJ1-1; no reliable D call. Trimming pared 0 bases from V and 4 bases from J, leaving 15 bases between. The CDR3 runs to 16 residues. Germline assignment: CDR1 MGHRA and CDR2 YSYEKL. For the CDR3, the DNA is TGCGCCAGCAGCCAAGACCAGTCCAGGACTGTCACTGAAGCTTTCTTT. It is translated as CASSQDQSRTVTEAFF.

Of note for this clone: One junction end does not reproduce the germline sequence, and a read error may be involved. This chain's CDR3 is CASSLSRDRVKDF. In nucleotides, the CDR3 is TGTGCCAGCAGTTTATCCCGGGACAGGGTGAAAGACTTC. The rearrangement uses TRBV12-3 or TRBV12-4 and TRBJ2-7, with 9 positions matching TRBD1. This CDR3 comprises 13 residues.

The rearrangement uses TRBV6-6 and TRBJ1-5; D possibly corresponds to TRBD1 (6 bases). Between the trimmed V and J ends, which lost 6 bases and 6 bases, there was a span of 18 bases. Germline loops: CDR1 MNHNY, CDR2 SVGAGI (reference sequence). There are 15 residues in the CDR3. CDR3 in amino acids: CASRSTGSSSQPQHF. DNA for the CDR3: TGTGCCAGCAGGTCGACAGGATCGTCTAGTCAGCCCCAGCATTTT.

This clone has a single count. The chain couples TRBV6-2 or TRBV6-3 to TRBJ2-1; 12 bases agree with TRBD2. With 2 bases clipped from V and 6 bases from J, the junction kept 8 bases outside the gene matches. The CDR3 runs to 17 residues. Germline loops: CDR1 MNHEY, CDR2 SVGEGT. DNA for the CDR3: TGTGCCAGCAGTTACGCGGCTAGCGGGGGGGCGGGCAATGAGCAGTTCTTC. Its translation: CASSYAASGGAGNEQFF.

V and J are TRBV19 and TRBJ1-2; 7 bases map to TRBD1. CDR1 is LNHDA and CDR2 is SQIVND in the germline V gene (reference sequence). The CDR3 has 17 amino acids. V lost 11 bases and J lost 2; bases outside the gene matches: 20. The CDR3 loop is CALRIDGGGAMNYGYTF. CDR3 nucleotides: TGTGCCCTAAGGATAGATGGAGGGGGCGCAATGAACTATGGCTACACCTTC. Full variable domain (outside the CDR3, taken from reference TRBV19 and TRBJ1-2): DGGITQSPKYLFRKEGQNVTLSCEQNLNHDAMYWYRQDPGQGLRLIYYSQIVNDFQKGDIAEGYSVSREKKESFPLTVTSAQKNPTAFYLCALRIDGGGAMNYGYTFGSGTRLTVV.

V gene TRBV10-2 combines with J gene TRBJ1-2, with D unclear. This CDR3 comprises 13 residues. Trimming took off 0 bases at V and 4 bases at J, with 6 bases between the two ends. The V gene's germline CDR1 is WSHSY and CDR2 SAAADI. CDR3 sequence reads: CASSESGPYGYTF. The CDR3 region has the DNA TGCGCCAGCAGTGAGTCTGGGCCCTATGGCTACACCTTC.

This sequence joins TRBV13 and TRBJ2-1; TRBD2 agrees at 9 bases. This CDR3 contains 15 residues. V dropped 4 bases and J dropped 3; count of bases not matched to a gene: 4. Germline CDR1 reads PRHDT; CDR2 reads FYEKMQ (reference sequence). The chain's CDR3 is CASSSSGGSYNEQFF. CDR3 sequence (DNA): TGTGCCAGCAGCTCCAGCGGGGGGAGCTACAATGAGCAGTTCTTC.

The sample holds one count of this clone. V and J are TRBV12-5 and TRBJ2-4; TRBD2 matches 8 bases. In germline, CDR1 is LGHNT, CDR2 FRNRAP. This CDR3 has 12 residues. V trimming: 8 bases; J trimming: 10 bases; junction bases outside the gene matches: 7. CDR3 amino acids: CASSPAGVIQYF. The DNA of the CDR3 is TGTGCTAGTAGCCCAGCGGGGGTTATTCAGTACTTC.

The gene calls are TRBV24-1 and TRBJ2-2; a weak D match, TRBD2 (6 bases). The CDR3 has 17 residues. Per the germline V gene, CDR1 is KGHDR and CDR2 is SFDVKD. V was cut by 5 bases and J by 1 base, with 16 bases left in between. The CDR3 DNA reads TGTGCCACCAGTGGACTAGGGCCGAACGGGAACACCGGGGAGCTGTTTTTT. Its protein product is CATSGLGPNGNTGELFF.

The J gene is TRBJ2-7, the V gene TRBV21-1; the table gives TRBD1 as D, unverified against the DNA. TRBV21-1 is a known pseudogene. CDR3 length: 15 residues. CDR3 DNA: TGTGCCAGCAGCAAAGGTCGCGCAGGGGGCGACGAGCAGTACGTC. This codes for CASSKGRAGGDEQYV.

The J gene is TRBJ1-1, the V gene TRBV7-3, with 7 bases matching TRBD1. V lost 3 bases to trimming and J lost 6 bases; unmatched junction nucleotides: 10. CDR3 length equals 15 residues. Per the germline V gene, CDR1 is SGHTA and CDR2 is FQGTGA. The CDR3, as DNA: TGTGCCAGCAGCTTTTCGGGACAGCAAAGGTCTGAAGCTTTCTTT. This sequence encodes CASSFSGQQRSEAFF. Together with reference TRBV7-3 and TRBJ1-1, the CDR3 gives the full variable domain: GAGVSQTPSNKVTEKGKYVELRCDPISGHTALYWYRQSLGQGPEFLIYFQGTGAADDSGLPNDRFFAVRPEGSVSTLKIQRTERGDSAVYLCASSFSGQQRSEAFFGQGTRLTVV.